What follows describes a single T cell receptor beta chain. Its cognate antigen is unknown. This entry comes from a study of shared clonotypes between healthy human individuals. Study background: CD8 memory received one plate per donor, CD8 naive two, CD4 memory three and CD4 naive three.

Some clones are missing from TCRdb's copy, which holds only in-frame ones; the method was immunoSEQ multiplex PCR. The table includes about 2.1 million clones, roughly 93% detected once. The naive CD8 fraction comprised CD45RO-negative cells positively selected for CCR7 and excluded terminally differentiated effector memory CD45RA+ cells. Germline loops: CDR1 SEHNR, CDR2 FQNEAQ (reference sequence). The length of the CDR3 is 13 residues. V gave up 10 bases and J gave up 2 bases; unmatched junction bases: 3. Notes on the study in general: It was anticipated that sequencing depth would influence how many clonotypes donors shared.

The sample taken for sequencing was naive CD8+ T cells from PBMCs. The receptor was isolated from a young man in good health. Some clones in this sample may be carry-over from other donors' samples. V is TRBV7-9 and J is TRBJ1-2; TRBD1 agrees at 11 bases. CDR3 protein: CATRTGGNYGYTF. DNA of the CDR3: TGTGCCACTAGGACAGGGGGCAACTATGGCTACACCTTC.